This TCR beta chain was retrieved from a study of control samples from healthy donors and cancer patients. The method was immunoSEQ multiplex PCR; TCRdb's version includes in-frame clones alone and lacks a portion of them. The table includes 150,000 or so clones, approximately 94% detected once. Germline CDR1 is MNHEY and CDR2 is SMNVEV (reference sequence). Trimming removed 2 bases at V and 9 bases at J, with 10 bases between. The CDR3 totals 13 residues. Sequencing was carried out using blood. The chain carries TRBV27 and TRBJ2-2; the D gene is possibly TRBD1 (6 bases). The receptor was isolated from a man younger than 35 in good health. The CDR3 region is CASSLSRGRELFF. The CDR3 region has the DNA TGTGCCAGCAGTTTAAGTAGGGGGAGGGAGCTGTTTTTT.